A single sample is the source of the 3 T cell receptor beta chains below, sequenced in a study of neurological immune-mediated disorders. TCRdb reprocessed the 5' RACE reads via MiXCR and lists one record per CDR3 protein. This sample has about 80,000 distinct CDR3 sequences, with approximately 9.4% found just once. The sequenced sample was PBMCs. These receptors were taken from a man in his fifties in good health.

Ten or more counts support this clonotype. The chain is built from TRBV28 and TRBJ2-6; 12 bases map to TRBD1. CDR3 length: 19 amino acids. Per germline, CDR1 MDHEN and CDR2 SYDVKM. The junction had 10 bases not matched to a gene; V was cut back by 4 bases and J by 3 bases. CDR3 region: CASSSKSGQGAGGANVLTF. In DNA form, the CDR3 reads TGTGCCAGCAGTTCCAAGTCGGGACAGGGGGCCGGTGGGGCCAACGTCCTGACTTTC.

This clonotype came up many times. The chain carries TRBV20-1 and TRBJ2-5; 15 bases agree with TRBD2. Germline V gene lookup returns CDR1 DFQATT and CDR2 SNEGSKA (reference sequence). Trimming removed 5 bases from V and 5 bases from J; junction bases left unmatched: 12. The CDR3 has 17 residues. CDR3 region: CSAPSPGTSGRLETQYF. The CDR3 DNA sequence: TGCAGTGCTCCAAGTCCCGGGACTAGCGGGAGGCTCGAGACCCAGTACTTC.

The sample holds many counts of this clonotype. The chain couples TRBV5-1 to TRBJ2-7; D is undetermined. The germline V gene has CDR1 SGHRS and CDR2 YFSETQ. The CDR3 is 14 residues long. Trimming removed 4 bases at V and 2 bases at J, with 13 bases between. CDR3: CASSLEVSTYEQYF. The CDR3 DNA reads TGCGCCAGCAGCCTCGAGGTTTCTACCTACGAGCAGTACTTC.